This T cell receptor beta chain is drawn from a study of blood T cell repertoires in COVID-19. Overall study: Donors in the United States, Italy and Spain gave samples during acute or convalescent COVID-19.

Authors' data handling: Reference gene primer amplification gave estimated nucleated cell counts. Assay used: immunoSEQ multiplex PCR; TCRdb lists only in-frame clones, some missing. The DNA gave D and trimming, while V, J and clone size come from that table. The repertoire has around 230,000 clones, around 87% of them found once; the top ten carry approximately 7.5%. CDR3 size: 16 residues. Germline CDR1 is SGHTA and CDR2 is FQGNSA. Trimming cost V 5 bases and J 4 bases; bases outside gene matches: 9. The clonotype originates from a man aged 55 to 69 who had recovered from COVID-19. The genes are TRBV7-2 and TRBJ1-2, with TRBD1 matching 11 bases. Sequencing was done on a sample of peripheral blood. The CDR3 reads CASSRTGGGGGYGYTF. The CDR3 DNA reads TGTGCCAGCAGCCGGACAGGGGGCGGAGGAGGCTATGGCTACACCTTC.